Shown below are 3 T cell receptor beta chains from a single sample sequenced in a study of blood T cell repertoires in COVID-19. Profiled with immunoSEQ multiplex PCR; TCRdb holds only in-frame clones, not every one. The table records 100,000 to 150,000 clones, approximately 86% of them present only once. The sample taken for sequencing was peripheral blood. These receptors all come from a woman in her forties or fifties with active or convalescent COVID-19.

Notes on this clone: At one of its ends the junction is not consistent with the germline gene, which may arise from a read error. The gene calls are TRBV5-1 and TRBJ1-5; 7 bases fit TRBD1. The CDR3 loop spans 13 amino acids. Per the germline V gene, CDR1 is SGHRS and CDR2 is YFSETQ. CDR3 nucleotide sequence: TGCGCCAGCAGCTGGGACAGCAGTCAGCCCCAGCATTTT. Its translation is CASSWDSSQPQHF.

The V call is TRBV28, the J call TRBJ1-2, with a possible D match to TRBD1 (6 bases). The germline V gene encodes CDR1 MDHEN and CDR2 SYDVKM. Trimming shortened V by 1 base and J by 2 bases, and 17 bases separated the two germline ends. The CDR3 contains 17 residues. CDR3 coding DNA: TGTGCCAGCAGTTTATCCCCTTACCGGGGGGGCAACTATGGCTACACCTTC. The encoded protein is CASSLSPYRGGNYGYTF.

The chain uses TRBV7-6 and TRBJ2-5; D is undetermined. Germline V gene lookup returns CDR1 SGHVS and CDR2 FNYEAQ. The CDR3 has 11 amino acids. Trimming took off 8 bases at V and 2 bases at J, with 6 bases between the two ends. Written as DNA, the CDR3 is TGTGCCAGCGAGAGGCAAGAGACCCAGTACTTC. This gives the protein CASERQETQYF.